This T cell receptor (beta chain) was sequenced during a study of blood T cell repertoires in COVID-19. Study as a whole: Sites across the United States, Italy and Spain contributed samples from acute and convalescent COVID-19.

The CDR3 covers 14 residues. The germline gives CDR1 ENHRY, CDR2 SYGVKD. V lost 4 bases and J lost 7; bases outside the gene matches: 7. Profiling relied on immunoSEQ multiplex PCR, and the TCRdb table lists in-frame clones only, not all of them. The sample yields some 11,000 clones, 88% seen once. Source material: peripheral blood. The source of this sequence is a human donor in a cohort sampled during active COVID-19. This chain uses TRBV10-3 with TRBJ2-1, with 7 bases identical to TRBD2. CDR3 protein: CAISGTSRTNEQFF. CDR3 bases: TGTGCCATCAGTGGGACTAGTCGCACGAATGAGCAGTTCTTC.